The source of this T cell receptor (beta chain) is a study of Ad26.COV2.S vaccination and SARS-CoV-2 variants. The treatment: some 20 received Ad26.COV2.S at low or high dose, single or two shots; about five received placebo; per-sample allocation not given. Sampling was performed 63 days after the first vaccine or placebo injection. Using immunoSEQ multiplex PCR, the repertoire was profiled, and TCRdb retains in-frame clones only, with some absent. In the table there are about 680,000 clones, about 89% of which are singletons. The CDR3 runs to 15 residues. Germline CDR1 SGHTS, CDR2 YDEGEE. The J segment lost 4 bases and the V segment lost 5 bases, leaving 11 bases of the junction unmatched.

The receptor was derived from a person aged 18-60 years who received the Ad26.COV2.S COVID-19 vaccine or a placebo. The rearrangement uses TRBV5-8 and TRBJ1-2; 7 bases fit TRBD1. This specimen consisted of peripheral blood, obtained in a trial of Ad26.COV2.S vaccine versus placebo. CDR3 DNA: TGTGCCAGCAGAGTCCGGGACAGCATCTCCTATGGCTACACCTTC. This codes for CASRVRDSISYGYTF.